Below, 8 T cell receptor beta chains from the same sample are listed, as sequenced in a study of a mutant IDH1 vaccine in newly diagnosed glioma. Time point of the sample: week 47, end of study. Doses comprised 300 ug of mutant IDH1 20-mer peptide each, plus topical imiquimod. Some clones are missing from TCRdb's copy, which holds only in-frame ones; the method was immunoSEQ multiplex PCR. The table has about 56,000 clones, around 83% seen once. These TCRs' antigens remain unknown. Sequencing was performed on PBMCs, taken from a glioma patient whose treatment included an IDH1 peptide vaccine. The receptors stem from a woman in her forties or fifties with glioma.

The chain employs TRBV20-1 and TRBJ2-1; D unclear. The germline V gene has CDR1 DFQATT and CDR2 SNEGSKA (reference sequence). V was clipped by 8 bases and J by 3 bases, with 8 bases between them. The CDR3 has 11 residues. The CDR3 bases are TGCAGTCTACCGCTCTACAATGAGCAGTTCTTC. Its protein is CSLPLYNEQFF.

The DNA of the CDR3 is TGTGCCAGCAGTCGGGACCTGACCCATGGAAAACTGTTTTTT. Encoded protein: CASSRDLTHGKLFF. This rearrangement joins TRBV6-6 to TRBJ1-4, with D possibly being TRBD1 (5 bases). CDR3 length equals 14 residues. Germline V gene data show CDR1 as MNHNY and CDR2 as SVGAGI (reference sequence). The ends were cut back, 5 bases at V and 10 bases at J, with 17 bases in the middle.

This clone came up a few times. This chain uses TRBV4-2 with TRBJ2-5; 9 bases agree with TRBD2. This CDR3 spans 15 amino acids. Germline V gives CDR1 LGHNA, CDR2 YNFKEQ. V lost 0 bases and J lost 3; bases outside the gene matches: 2. In nucleotides, the CDR3 is TGTGCCAGCAGCCAAGATCGCGGGGGGGAAGAGACCCAGTACTTC. It yields the protein CASSQDRGGEETQYF.

This chain uses TRBV2 with TRBJ2-4; no definite D call. V dropped 6 bases and J dropped 5 bases, with 11 bases sitting between them. The germline V gene encodes CDR1 SNHLY and CDR2 FYNNEI. The CDR3 loop spans 13 amino acids. CDR3 sequence: CASSPEAQNIQYF. CDR3 nucleotides: TGTGCCAGCAGCCCTGAGGCCCAAAACATTCAGTACTTC.

This sequence joins TRBV2 and TRBJ2-7; tentative D call: TRBD2 (5 bases). V dropped 3 bases and J dropped 10 bases, with 10 bases sitting between them. CDR1 SNHLY and CDR2 FYNNEI come from the germline V gene. The CDR3 contains 11 residues. CDR3 sequence: CASSDGGVQYF. The CDR3 bases are TGTGCCAGCAGTGATGGAGGAGTTCAGTACTTC.

This chain joins TRBV7-9 and TRBJ1-6; TRBD1 matches at 7 bases. The CDR3 consists of 15 residues. The ends lost 5 bases at V and 9 bases at J; junction bases unmatched: 10. The germline CDR1 and CDR2 sequences are SEHNR and FQNEAQ (reference sequence). As DNA, the CDR3 is TGTGCCAGCAGCGACTTAGGGGGCTCTAGTTCACCCCTCCACTTT. This sequence encodes CASSDLGGSSSPLHF.

The chain is built from TRBV4-2 and TRBJ1-2; D is uncertain. This CDR3 is built from 16 residues. V was trimmed by 0 bases and J by 0 bases, leaving 11 bases between them. CDR1 and CDR2 (germline): LGHNA, YNFKEQ. The CDR3 nucleotides read TGTGCCAGCAGCCAAGATCTGAGCAGAACTAACTATGGCTACACCTTC. Encoded protein: CASSQDLSRTNYGYTF.

V gene TRBV2 combines with J gene TRBJ1-6; TRBD1 matches at 9 bases. The germline V gene has CDR1 SNHLY and CDR2 FYNNEI. V shed 4 bases, J shed 7 bases, and the junction held 5 bases outside the gene matches. The CDR3 totals 15 residues. The CDR3, as DNA: TGTGCCAGCAGTGCCGAAGGGACAGGGAATTCACCCCTCCACTTT. Its translation is CASSAEGTGNSPLHF.